These T cell receptor beta chains were read from a single sample in a study of PD-L1 blockade in urothelial cancer. Assay: immunoSEQ multiplex PCR; the TCRdb copy retains only in-frame clones and omits some. Here the sample spans under 80,000 clones, approximately 80% being singletons. The sample consisted of PBMCs, taken around atezolizumab (anti-PD-L1) treatment. These receptor sequences come from a man between 65 and 80 years old with urothelial cancer. Each CDR3 is given without its conserved first and last residue.

V	J	CDR3
TRBV15	TRBJ1-1	ATSKSQGMNTEAF
TRBV7-9	TRBJ1-5	ASSLVVGGRNQPQH
TRBV4-3	TRBJ2-3	ASSLVGTYTDTQY
TRBV9	TRBJ2-3	ASSPRLADTQY
TRBV5-6	TRBJ2-3	ASSLLTLAGTDTQY
TRBV11-2	TRBJ2-7	ASSLKSGLSNSYEQY
TRBV5-1	TRBJ1-1	ASSLIQTTEAF
TRBV6-1	TRBJ2-3	ASSESSGGVTDTQY
TRBV7-6	TRBJ1-5	ASSSTLQGPQH
TRBV4-1	TRBJ1-2	ASSQDRTGENYGYT
TRBV5-1	TRBJ2-7	ASSLVFSGGRYEQY
TRBV4-2	TRBJ1-3	ASSQDPGDTGNTIY
TRBV30	TRBJ1-5	AWSLKRGNQPQH
TRBV5-6	TRBJ2-5	ASSLLASGRYQETQY